A selection of T cell receptor beta chains follows, all from one sample in a study of cytomegalovirus exposure and HLA in healthy donors. Profiled with immunoSEQ multiplex PCR; TCRdb holds only in-frame clones, not every one. The table lists about 200,000 clones, approximately 85% of them singletons. Sequencing input: PBMCs. The receptors derive from a middle-aged woman in good health and CMV-seronegative. Each CDR3 is given with its conserved first and last residue. A D gene is named only where the DNA matches it firmly. Clone size is shown for a subset of rows, as once, few, many or a class of expanded clone.

clone size	V gene	J gene	D gene	CDR3 DNA	CDR3 protein
.	TRBV29-1	TRBJ2-7	TRBD2	TGCAGCGTTGATTCGGGGGGGTACGAGCAGTACTTC	CSVDSGGYEQYF
.	TRBV10-3	TRBJ1-5	.	TGTGCCATCAGTACCGACCCTCGGGAGCCCCAGCATTTT	CAISTDPREPQHF
once	TRBV13	TRBJ2-7	TRBD1	TGTGCCAGCAGCTTAGGGGGGACAGGGATCGAGCAGTACTTC	CASSLGGTGIEQYF
few	TRBV6-5	TRBJ2-1	TRBD2	TGTGCCAGCACGCGGGAGGTCCGGGGTGAGCAGTTCTTC	CASTREVRGEQFF
.	TRBV7-9	TRBJ2-5	.	TGTGCCAGCAGCTACGCGAACCAAGAGACCCAGTACTTC	CASSYANQETQYF
few	TRBV7-9	TRBJ2-7	.	TGTGCCAGCAGCTCTAGGGGCCTCCTCGAGCAGTACTTC	CASSSRGLLEQYF
.	TRBV5-1	TRBJ2-7	.	TGCGCCAGCACCCCGGTTCGCGGGTCCTACGAGCAGTACTTC	CASTPVRGSYEQYF
.	TRBV11-2	TRBJ2-5	.	TGTGCCAGCAGCTTAGTTAGTAGCCAAGAGACCCAGTACTTC	CASSLVSSQETQYF
.	TRBV19	TRBJ1-2	.	TGTGCCAGTAAACCCGCGGGAGGGAGGAACTATGGCTACACCTTC	CASKPAGGRNYGYTF
.	TRBV2	TRBJ2-3	TRBD2	TGTGCGACGAATAGCGGGAGTTTCACAGATACGCAGTATTTT	CATNSGSFTDTQYF